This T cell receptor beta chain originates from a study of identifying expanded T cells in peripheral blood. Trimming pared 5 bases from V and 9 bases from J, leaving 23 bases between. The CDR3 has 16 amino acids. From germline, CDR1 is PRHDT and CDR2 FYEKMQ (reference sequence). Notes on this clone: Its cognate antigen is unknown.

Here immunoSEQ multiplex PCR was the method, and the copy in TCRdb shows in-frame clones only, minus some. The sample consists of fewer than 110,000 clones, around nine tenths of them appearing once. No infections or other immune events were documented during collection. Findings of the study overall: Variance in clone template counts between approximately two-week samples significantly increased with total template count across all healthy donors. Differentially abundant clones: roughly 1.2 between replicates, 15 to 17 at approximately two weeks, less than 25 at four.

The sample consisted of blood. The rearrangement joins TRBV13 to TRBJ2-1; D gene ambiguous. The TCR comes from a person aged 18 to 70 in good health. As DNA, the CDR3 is TGTGCCAGCAGCACCGGCCCTTCGACCCCAGAAGGTGAGCAGTTCTTC. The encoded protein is CASSTGPSTPEGEQFF. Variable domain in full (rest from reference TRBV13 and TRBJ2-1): AAGVIQSPRHLIKEKRETATLKCYPIPRHDTVYWYQQGPGQDPQFLISFYEKMQSDKGSIPDRFSAQQFSDYHSELNMSSLELGDSALYFCASSTGPSTPEGEQFFGPGTRLTVL.